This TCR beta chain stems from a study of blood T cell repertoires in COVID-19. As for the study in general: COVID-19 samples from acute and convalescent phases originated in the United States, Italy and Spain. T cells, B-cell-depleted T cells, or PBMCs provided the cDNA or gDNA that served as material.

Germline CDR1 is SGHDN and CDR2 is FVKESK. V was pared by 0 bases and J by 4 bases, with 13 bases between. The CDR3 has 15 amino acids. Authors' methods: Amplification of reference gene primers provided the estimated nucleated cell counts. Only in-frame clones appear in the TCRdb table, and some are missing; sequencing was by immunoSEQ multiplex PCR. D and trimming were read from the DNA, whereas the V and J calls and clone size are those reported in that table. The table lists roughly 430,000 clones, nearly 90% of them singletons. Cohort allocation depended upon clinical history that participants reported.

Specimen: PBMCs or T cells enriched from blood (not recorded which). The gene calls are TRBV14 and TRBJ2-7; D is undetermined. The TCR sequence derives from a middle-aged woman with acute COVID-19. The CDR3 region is CASSQDPVVSYEQYF. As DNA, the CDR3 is TGTGCCAGCAGCCAAGACCCGGTGGTTTCGTACGAGCAGTACTTC.